The 16 T cell receptor beta chains presented below share a single source sample, sequenced in a study of CD8 T cells in Susac syndrome. Random hexamers were used to reverse transcribe an amount of roughly 0.45 to 1 ug RNA. Using its own MiXCR run on the immunoSEQ multiplex PCR reads, TCRdb lists one record per CDR3 protein. The data hold hundreds of thousands of distinct CDR3 sequences, with 95% observed a single time. Sequencing used CD4+ T cells from PBMCs. Every receptor here comes from a human donor with multiple sclerosis.

The chain carries TRBV25-1 and TRBJ1-2; possible D gene TRBD1, 5 bases. The CDR3 loop spans 13 amino acids. Germline V gives CDR1 MGHDK, CDR2 SYGVNS. The V end lost 7 bases, the J end lost 9 bases, and 18 bases lay between the germline ends. The CDR3 DNA sequence: TGTGCCAGCATAGGGACGGCCGGGAGGAGCTACACCTTC. This sequence encodes CASIGTAGRSYTF.

This clonotype was detected once. The gene calls are TRBV5-1 and TRBJ2-6, with D uncertain. The V end lost 4 bases, the J end lost 4 bases, and 9 bases lay between the germline ends. This CDR3 spans 14 amino acids. Germline V CDR1 and CDR2: SGHRS, YFSETQ. CDR3 bases: TGCGCCAGCAGCCCTGTCGGCGGGGCCAACGTCCTGACTTTC. Translating it yields CASSPVGGANVLTF.

The CDR3 DNA follows: TGCAGTGCTAGCCTGCTTAGCGCCGGCGAGCAGTACTTC. It codes for CSASLLSAGEQYF. The V and J genes are TRBV20-1 and TRBJ2-7, with a tentative D call TRBD2 (5 bases). The CDR3 is 13 amino acids. CDR1 and CDR2 (germline): DFQATT, SNEGSKA (reference sequence). V gave up 3 bases and J gave up 6 bases, with 15 bases separating them.

This clonotype came up once. The rearrangement links TRBV7-2 to TRBJ2-2, with unresolved D. The V end lost 5 bases, the J end lost 6 bases, and 10 bases lay between the germline ends. The CDR3 totals 13 residues. CDR1 SGHTA and CDR2 FQGNSA come from the germline V gene. The CDR3 DNA sequence: TGTGCCAGCAGCGTCGTGGTATCCGGGGAGCTGTTTTTT. Amino acids: CASSVVVSGELFF.

The chain employs TRBV9 and TRBJ2-3; D call uncertain. From germline, CDR1 is SGDLS and CDR2 YYNGEE. There are 15 residues in the CDR3. Trimming removed 4 bases at V and 4 bases at J, with 16 bases between. The CDR3 sequence: CASSPRVGVADTQYF. CDR3 sequence (DNA): TGTGCCAGCAGCCCCCGAGTTGGGGTCGCAGATACGCAGTATTTT. Using reference TRBV9 and TRBJ2-3 for the parts outside the CDR3, the full variable domain is DSGVTQTPKHLITATGQRVTLRCSPRSGDLSVYWYQQSLDQGLQFLIQYYNGEERAKGNILERFSAQQFPDLHSELNLSSLELGDSALYFCASSPRVGVADTQYFGPGTRLTVL.

This chain connects TRBV14 to TRBJ2-3; D unresolved. Trimming removed 6 bases at V and 0 bases at J, with 10 bases between. The germline CDR1 and CDR2 sequences are SGHDN and FVKESK. CDR3 length: 14 amino acids. Written as DNA, the CDR3 is TGTGCCAGCAGTCGTCAGACTAGCACAGATACGCAGTATTTT. This sequence encodes CASSRQTSTDTQYF.

The rearrangement links TRBV2 to TRBJ1-5; D possibly corresponds to TRBD1 (6 bases). Germline V lookup: CDR1 SNHLY, CDR2 FYNNEI. CDR3 size: 14 residues. V lost 4 bases and J 1 base, leaving 8 bases between the germline ends. The CDR3: CASSGRGSNQPQHF. The CDR3 region has the DNA TGTGCCAGCAGTGGGAGGGGGAGCAATCAGCCCCAGCATTTT.

The chain is built from TRBV5-1 and TRBJ1-1; D call uncertain. The V gene's germline CDR1 is SGHRS and CDR2 YFSETQ. V was cut by 0 bases and J by 1 base, with 10 bases left in between. This CDR3 is built from 15 residues. The CDR3 DNA reads TGCGCCAGCAGCTTGGCTTTAGGGCAGAACACTGAAGCTTTCTTT. This sequence encodes CASSLALGQNTEAFF.

This clonotype is a singleton in its sample. This chain connects TRBV20-1 to TRBJ2-3, with 7 bases identical to TRBD2. Germline assignment: CDR1 DFQATT and CDR2 SNEGSKA (reference sequence). The CDR3 covers 15 residues. V lost 0 bases and J lost 3; bases outside the gene matches: 6. This chain's CDR3 is CSARDLAGVTDTQYF. The CDR3 coding sequence is TGCAGTGCTAGAGATCTCGCGGGGGTGACAGATACGCAGTATTTT.

The chain has TRBV30 and TRBJ1-1; 8 nucleotides align to TRBD1. This CDR3 has 13 amino acids. Trimming cost V 0 bases and J 7 bases; bases outside gene matches: 4. Germline assignment: CDR1 GTSNPN and CDR2 SVGIG (reference sequence). This CDR3 reads CAWSVDRASEAFF. The CDR3 coding sequence is TGTGCCTGGAGTGTGGACAGGGCGAGTGAAGCTTTCTTT.

The V gene is TRBV7-3, the J gene TRBJ2-5; D might be TRBD1 (7 bases). Trimming cost V 4 bases and J 2 bases, with 20 bases left between them. This CDR3 is built from 17 residues. Germline assignment: CDR1 SGHTA and CDR2 FQGTGA. The CDR3, as DNA: TGTGCCAGCAGCTCCCCGCGGGACGACAGGGAACAAGAGACCCAGTACTTC. It codes for CASSSPRDDREQETQYF.

The chain employs TRBV5-4 and TRBJ2-1; 9 positions match TRBD2. There are 12 residues in the CDR3. Trimming at V came to 0 bases and at J to 15 bases, leaving 4 bases not matched to a gene. Germline V CDR1 and CDR2: SGHNT, YYREEE (reference sequence). The CDR3, as DNA: TGTGCCAGCAGCTTGGAGACTAGCGGTTGGTTCTTC. Translation: CASSLETSGWFF.

The chain is built from TRBV19 and TRBJ2-1; D not resolved. V lost 2 bases, J lost 0 bases, and 8 bases lay in between. The germline gives CDR1 LNHDA, CDR2 SQIVND (reference sequence). The CDR3 is made up of 15 amino acids. CDR3 sequence: CASSIPPSSYNEQFF. The CDR3 DNA reads TGTGCCAGTAGTATACCGCCAAGCTCCTACAATGAGCAGTTCTTC.

The rearrangement links TRBV27 to TRBJ2-1, with D tentatively TRBD2 (6 bases). The CDR3 spans 15 residues. V lost 5 bases and J lost 7, with 18 bases in between. The germline V gene has CDR1 MNHEY and CDR2 SMNVEV (reference sequence). The CDR3 reads CASSPTREMGNEQFF. For the CDR3, the DNA is TGTGCCAGCAGTCCCACCCGGGAGATGGGAAATGAGCAGTTCTTC.

The V gene is TRBV7-6, the J gene TRBJ2-1, with D perhaps TRBD1 (5 bases). Germline CDR1 SGHVS, CDR2 FNYEAQ. The V end lost 3 bases, the J end lost 7 bases, and 16 bases lay between the germline ends. The CDR3 extends over 15 amino acids. The CDR3 loop reads CASSFLGQGGNEQFF. In DNA, the CDR3 is TGTGCCAGCAGCTTCCTGGGGCAGGGTGGGAATGAGCAGTTCTTC.

The chain couples TRBV7-2 to TRBJ2-5; D is unresolved. CDR1 is SGHTA and CDR2 is FQGNSA in the germline V gene. The CDR3 has 14 residues. The ends were cut back, 1 base at V and 4 bases at J, with 10 bases in the middle. CDR3 protein: CASSLERRSETQYF. CDR3 nucleotide sequence: TGTGCCAGCAGCTTAGAGCGCAGATCAGAGACCCAGTACTTC.